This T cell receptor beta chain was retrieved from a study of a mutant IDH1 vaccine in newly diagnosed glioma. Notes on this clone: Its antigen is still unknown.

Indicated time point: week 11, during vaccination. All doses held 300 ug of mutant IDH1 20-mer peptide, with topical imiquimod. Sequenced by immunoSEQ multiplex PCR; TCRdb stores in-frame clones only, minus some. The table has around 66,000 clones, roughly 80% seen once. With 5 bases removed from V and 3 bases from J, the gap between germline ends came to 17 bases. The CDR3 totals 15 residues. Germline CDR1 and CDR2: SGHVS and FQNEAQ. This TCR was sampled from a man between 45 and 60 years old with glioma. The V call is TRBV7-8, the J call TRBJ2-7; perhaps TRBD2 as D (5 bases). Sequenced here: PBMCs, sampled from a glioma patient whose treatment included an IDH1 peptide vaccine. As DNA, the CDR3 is TGTGCCAGCAGCGGTGGACTCAGTACTCGCTACGAGCAGTACTTC. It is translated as CASSGGLSTRYEQYF.